These 28 T cell receptor beta chains were all obtained from the same sample, sequenced in a study of CD8+CD57+ T cells in acquired aplastic anemia. Genomic DNA constituted the template upon which TCR beta VDJ and CDR3 profiling was performed. TCRdb re-called the reads through MiXCR, storing one row per CDR3 protein. The table lists under 200,000 distinct CDR3 sequences, around 45% of them singletons. The sequenced sample was sorted CD4+, CD8+, or CD8+CD57+ T cells (not recorded which) from PBMCs. The receptor source for this set is a human donor in good health.

This clonotype appeared a few times. The rearrangement uses TRBV3-1 and TRBJ1-1; unclear D gene. Germline V gene sequence: CDR1 LGHDT, CDR2 YNNKEL (reference sequence). This CDR3 comprises 13 residues. V was shortened by 5 bases and J by 4 bases, with 11 bases between the two germline ends. DNA for the CDR3: TGTGCCAGCAGCTTGGACGGGGTCACTGAAGCTTTCTTT. Protein sequence: CASSLDGVTEAFF.

This chain joins TRBV24-1 and TRBJ2-3, with TRBD2 identical over 8 bases. V shed 6 bases and J 2 bases; nucleotides not matched to a gene: 3. Per germline, CDR1 KGHDR and CDR2 SFDVKD. This CDR3 is built from 14 residues. Here the CDR3 reads CATSSGGTTDTQYF. The CDR3 bases are TGTGCCACCAGTAGCGGGGGTACCACAGATACGCAGTATTTT.

This clonotype was recorded at least ten times. This chain connects TRBV20-1 to TRBJ2-3; D tentatively reads TRBD1 or TRBD2 (6 bases each). Deletions cut 7 bases from V and 4 bases from J, with 21 bases between. This CDR3 comprises 15 residues. Germline CDR1 is DFQATT and CDR2 is SNEGSKA (reference sequence). Here the CDR3 reads CSVGGWRGYPDTQYF. Written as DNA, the CDR3 is TGCAGTGTAGGGGGTTGGCGGGGTTACCCAGATACGCAGTATTTT.

Here the CDR3 reads CASSGTGGSSPLHF. In nucleotides, the CDR3 is TGCGCCAGCAGTGGGACAGGGGGTAGTTCACCCCTCCACTTT. The chain recombines TRBV10-2 with TRBJ1-6, with 10 bases matching TRBD1. The CDR3 totals 14 residues. In germline, CDR1 is WSHSY, CDR2 SAAADI. V lost 4 bases, J lost 9 bases, and 3 bases stayed unmatched.

This clonotype was recorded at least ten times. The chain employs TRBV19 and TRBJ1-4, with D maybe TRBD1 (5 bases). Trimming left V 4 bases short and J 5 bases short, with 14 bases between. CDR1 and CDR2 (germline): LNHDA, SQIVND (reference sequence). The CDR3 is made up of 15 amino acids. CDR3 amino acids: CASSNSGTKNEKLFF. The CDR3 DNA sequence: TGTGCCAGTAGTAATTCCGGGACGAAGAATGAAAAACTGTTTTTT.

This clonotype was recorded only once. The chain uses TRBV6-1 and TRBJ2-3, with D uncertain. The V gene's germline CDR1 is MNHNS and CDR2 SASEGT. The length of the CDR3 is 13 residues. The ends were cut back, 2 bases at V and 6 bases at J, with 9 bases in the middle. This CDR3 is CASSEWGRDTQYF. The CDR3 nucleotides are TGTGCCAGCAGTGAATGGGGTAGGGATACGCAGTATTTT.

The chain joins TRBV19 to TRBJ1-3; TRBD1 aligns across 9 bases. The germline CDR1 and CDR2 sequences are LNHDA and SQIVND (reference sequence). The CDR3 covers 15 residues. The trim removed 5 bases at V and 4 bases at J, leaving 6 bases unmatched. The CDR3: CASSQGTGSGNTIYF. The CDR3 DNA follows: TGTGCCAGTAGTCAAGGGACAGGGTCAGGAAACACCATATATTTT.

The sample holds many counts of this clonotype. The gene calls are TRBV5-1 and TRBJ1-2, with D uncertain. Germline V lookup: CDR1 SGHRS, CDR2 YFSETQ. The CDR3 is made up of 13 amino acids. Trimming pared 4 bases from V and 7 bases from J, leaving 14 bases between. The CDR3 region has the DNA TGCGCCAGCAGCCCGGAATCGGGGTTTGGCTACACCTTC. Protein sequence: CASSPESGFGYTF.

V usage is TRBV11-2 and J usage is TRBJ2-5, with 10 nucleotides matching TRBD1. The germline V gene encodes CDR1 SGHAT and CDR2 FQNNGV. The V gene end was trimmed by 3 bases and the J gene end by 7 bases; junction bases not matched to a gene: 5. The CDR3 is 14 residues long. This chain's CDR3 is CASSLGQGYGTQYF. CDR3 coding DNA: TGTGCCAGCAGCTTGGGACAGGGGTACGGGACCCAGTACTTC.

As regards this clonotype: A much larger clone is a single base away; this may be a read error. This chain joins TRBV5-4 and TRBJ1-4; D unclear. The CDR3 contains 15 residues. Germline CDR1 reads SGHNT; CDR2 reads YYREEE (reference sequence). With 4 bases removed from V and 8 bases from J, the gap between germline ends came to 18 bases. The CDR3 is CASSGETAVGEKLFF. In DNA, the CDR3 is TGTGCCAGCAGCGGGGAAACGGCGGTAGGGGAAAAACTGTTTTTT.

As regards this clonotype: Given a much more abundant clone one base away, this may be a read error. The CDR3 nucleotides are TGTGCCAGCAGCTTTCCGAACACTGAAGCTGTCTTT. This translates into CASSFPNTEAVF. J is TRBJ1-1 and V is TRBV11-2; D is unclear. The CDR3 runs 12 residues. From germline, CDR1 is SGHAT and CDR2 FQNNGV. Variable domain in full (rest from reference TRBV11-2 and TRBJ1-1): EAGVAQSPRYKIIEKRQSVAFWCNPISGHATLYWYQQILGQGPKLLIQFQNNGVVDDSQLPKDRFSAERLKGVDSTLKIQPAKLEDSAVYLCASSFPNTEAVFGQGTRLTVV.

This clonotype was counted at least ten times. The chain employs TRBV7-9 and TRBJ2-7; 7 bases agree with TRBD1. The germline V gene encodes CDR1 SEHNR and CDR2 FQNEAQ (reference sequence). The CDR3 runs to 15 residues. V shed 5 bases, J shed 3 bases, and the junction held 10 bases outside the gene matches. The CDR3 nucleotides are TGTGCCAGCAGCCCACATCCCCCAGGGGGCTACGAGCAGTACTTC. Protein product: CASSPHPPGGYEQYF.

With respect to this clonotype: A much larger clone lies a single base off, so this may be a read error. V usage is TRBV20-1 and J usage is TRBJ1-5, with D possibly TRBD1 on 5 matching bases. Germline V CDR1 and CDR2: DFQATT, SNEGSKA (reference sequence). The CDR3 runs 16 residues. The DNA for the CDR3 is TGCAGTGCTAGAGATGTAGGAGACAGCAAATTTCAGCCCCTGCATTTT. Its translation is CSARDVGDSKFQPLHF.

This clonotype was detected many times. This chain links TRBV5-4 with TRBJ2-5; 10 positions agree with TRBD1. The CDR3 consists of 16 residues. Trimming at V came to 0 bases and at J to 7 bases, leaving 9 bases not matched to a gene. Looked up from germline, CDR1 is SGHNT and CDR2 is YYREEE (reference sequence). The CDR3 reads CASSLGDRGMGGTQYF. In DNA, the CDR3 is TGTGCCAGCAGCTTGGGGGACAGGGGTATGGGAGGGACCCAGTACTTC. The complete variable domain, with remaining parts taken from reference TRBV5-4 and TRBJ2-5, reads ETGVTQSPTHLIKTRGQQVTLRCSSQSGHNTVSWYQQALGQGPQFIFQYYREEENGRGNFPPRFSGLQFPNYSSELNVNALELDDSALYLCASSLGDRGMGGTQYFGPGTRLLVL.

This chain connects TRBV5-1 to TRBJ1-6; TRBD1 matches at 7 bases. The CDR3 loop spans 14 amino acids. V shed 3 bases, J shed 7 bases, and the junction held 4 bases outside the gene matches. Germline V gives CDR1 SGHRS, CDR2 YFSETQ. CDR3 coding DNA: TGCGCCAGCAGCTCGGACAGGCCGAATTCACCCCTCCACTTT. Its protein is CASSSDRPNSPLHF.

This clonotype was counted at least ten times. The genes are TRBV20-1 and TRBJ2-2; TRBD1 matches 8 bases. The CDR3 is made up of 15 amino acids. The trim removed 6 bases at V and 7 bases at J, leaving 13 bases unmatched. Germline V gene lookup returns CDR1 DFQATT and CDR2 SNEGSKA (reference sequence). The CDR3 region is CSAFDRGGGHGELFF. CDR3 in DNA: TGCAGTGCGTTCGACAGGGGAGGAGGTCACGGGGAGCTGTTTTTT.

J is TRBJ2-4 and V is TRBV19; D may be TRBD1 or TRBD2 (5 bases each). The length of the CDR3 is 13 residues. The germline V and J ends were trimmed by 8 bases and 6 bases, with 14 bases remaining between them. Germline V gene data show CDR1 as LNHDA and CDR2 as SQIVND (reference sequence). The CDR3 DNA follows: TGTGCCAGTGGGACCTTGGGTGGAAACATTCAGTACTTC. It yields the protein CASGTLGGNIQYF.

This clonotype was seen only a few times. The CDR3 DNA reads as TGTGCCAGCTCACCAGTATCAATGACAGGGAAGAACTATGGCTACACCTTC. This gives the protein CASSPVSMTGKNYGYTF. This chain links TRBV18 with TRBJ1-2, with 7 bases fitting TRBD1. CDR1 is KGHSH and CDR2 is LQKENI in the germline V gene. Trimming cost V 2 bases and J 2 bases; bases outside gene matches: 11. The CDR3 has 17 amino acids. Combining the CDR3 with reference TRBV18 and TRBJ1-2 gives the whole variable domain NAGVMQNPRHLVRRRGQEARLRCSPMKGHSHVYWYRQLPEEGLKFMVYLQKENIIDESGMPKERFSAEFPKEGPSILRIQQVVRGDSAAYFCASSPVSMTGKNYGYTFGSGTRLTVV.

The count of this clonotype is one. This chain joins TRBV5-1 and TRBJ1-6; D is perhaps TRBD1 (5 bases). CDR1 is SGHRS and CDR2 is YFSETQ in the germline V gene. The V and J ends lost 0 bases and 7 bases respectively, with 14 bases between them. This CDR3 is built from 16 residues. The CDR3, as DNA: TGCGCCAGCAGCTTGGCCGTCGGGGGACGAAATTCACCCCTCCACTTT. Protein: CASSLAVGGRNSPLHF.

In this sample, this clonotype turned up many times. The genes are TRBV7-9 and TRBJ2-1; D might be TRBD1 or TRBD2, each matching 5 bases. Germline V gene sequence: CDR1 SEHNR, CDR2 FQNEAQ (reference sequence). Between the trimmed V and J ends, which lost 4 bases and 4 bases, there was a span of 14 bases. This CDR3 contains 15 residues. This chain's CDR3 is CASSSSRDRYNEQFF. The CDR3 region has the DNA TGTGCCAGCAGCTCGTCCCGGGACCGATACAATGAGCAGTTCTTC.

Regarding this clonotype: This may be a read error, as it is one base from a much larger clone. This chain links TRBV3-1 with TRBJ2-7, with TRBD1 as a possible D gene (5 bases). The germline V gene encodes CDR1 LGHDT and CDR2 YNNKEL (reference sequence). There are 15 residues in the CDR3. V was shortened by 2 bases and J by 5 bases, with 16 bases between the two germline ends. The CDR3 DNA is TGTGCCAGCAGCCAAAGGGGCGGCCCGAGGAACGAGCAGTACTTC. This gives the protein CASSQRGGPRNEQYF.

This clonotype was recorded at least ten times. CDR3 region: CAISVGTRSDNEQFF. CDR3 sequence (DNA): TGTGCCATCAGTGTCGGGACTAGGAGCGACAATGAGCAGTTCTTC. V and J are TRBV10-3 and TRBJ2-1; 8 bases match TRBD2. Trimming took 4 bases from V and 5 from J; bases not matched to a gene: 7. This CDR3 comprises 15 residues. The germline V gene encodes CDR1 ENHRY and CDR2 SYGVKD.

This chain joins TRBV6-1 and TRBJ2-6; D possibly corresponds to TRBD1 (6 bases). Trimming left V 6 bases short and J 12 bases short, with 18 bases between. This CDR3 is built from 14 residues. Germline V gives CDR1 MNHNS, CDR2 SASEGT. CDR3 region: CASRGTGFSSVLTF. CDR3 sequence (DNA): TGTGCCAGCAGAGGTACAGGGTTTTCGTCCGTCCTGACTTTC.

This clonotype was observed at least ten times. The V gene is TRBV7-3, the J gene TRBJ1-1, with D perhaps TRBD1 (5 bases). Between the trimmed V and J ends, which lost 2 bases and 6 bases, there was a span of 10 bases. Germline CDR1 is SGHTA and CDR2 is FQGTGA. The CDR3 sequence is 13 residues long. CDR3 sequence reads: CASSLVRGAEAFF. CDR3 sequence (DNA): TGTGCCAGCAGCTTAGTTAGGGGCGCTGAAGCTTTCTTT.

This chain uses TRBV4-1 with TRBJ1-2; TRBD1 aligns across 7 bases. This CDR3 is built from 13 residues. Germline values: CDR1 MGHRA, CDR2 YSYEKL. The ends lost 1 base at V and 6 bases at J; junction bases unmatched: 2. The CDR3 DNA reads as TGCGCCAGCAGCCAAGGACAGGGAAATGGCTACACCTTC. This gives the protein CASSQGQGNGYTF.

This clonotype was seen more than once but under ten times. J is TRBJ1-2 and V is TRBV20-1; unclear D gene. The germline V gene encodes CDR1 DFQATT and CDR2 SNEGSKA (reference sequence). V was trimmed by 4 bases and J by 4 bases, leaving 4 bases between them. There are 10 residues in the CDR3. CDR3 protein: CSATIYGYTF. As DNA, the CDR3 is TGCAGTGCTACCATCTATGGCTACACCTTC.

Many counts were recorded for this clonotype. This sequence joins TRBV7-9 and TRBJ2-2; D call uncertain. Germline V CDR1 and CDR2: SEHNR, FQNEAQ (reference sequence). V was trimmed by 2 bases and J by 1 base, leaving 5 bases between them. This CDR3 region has 14 residues. CDR3 loop: CASSLYGNTGELFF. The CDR3 DNA sequence: TGTGCCAGCAGCTTATATGGGAACACCGGGGAGCTGTTTTTT.

J is TRBJ2-7 and V is TRBV6-5, with a weak D call TRBD2 (6 bases). With 2 bases removed from V and 2 bases from J, the gap between germline ends came to 10 bases. This CDR3 spans 14 amino acids. The germline V gene encodes CDR1 MNHEY and CDR2 SVGAGI. Here the CDR3 reads CASSYGREAYEQYF. The CDR3 coding sequence is TGTGCCAGCAGTTACGGCAGGGAGGCCTACGAGCAGTACTTC.